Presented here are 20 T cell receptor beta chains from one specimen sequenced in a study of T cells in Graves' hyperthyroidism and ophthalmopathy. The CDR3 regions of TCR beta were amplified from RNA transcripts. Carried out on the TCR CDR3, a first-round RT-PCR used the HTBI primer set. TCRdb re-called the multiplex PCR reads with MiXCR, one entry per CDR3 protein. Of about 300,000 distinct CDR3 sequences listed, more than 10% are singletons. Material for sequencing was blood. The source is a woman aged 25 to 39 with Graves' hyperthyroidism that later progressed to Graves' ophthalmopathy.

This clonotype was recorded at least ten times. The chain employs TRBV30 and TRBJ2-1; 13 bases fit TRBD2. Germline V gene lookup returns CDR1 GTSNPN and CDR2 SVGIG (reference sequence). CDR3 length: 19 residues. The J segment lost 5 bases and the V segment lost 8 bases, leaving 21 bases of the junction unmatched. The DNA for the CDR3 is TGTGCCCGCCACCTGTACGGACTAGCGGGAGACTTCTGCGACAATGAGCAGTTCTTC. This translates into CARHLYGLAGDFCDNEQFF.

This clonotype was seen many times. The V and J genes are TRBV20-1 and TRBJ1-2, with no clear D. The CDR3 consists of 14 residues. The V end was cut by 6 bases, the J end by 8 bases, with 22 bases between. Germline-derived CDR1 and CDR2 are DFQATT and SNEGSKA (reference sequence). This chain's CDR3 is CSALPTAISQGYTF. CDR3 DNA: TGCAGTGCCCTCCCGACCGCTATATCCCAAGGCTACACCTTC.

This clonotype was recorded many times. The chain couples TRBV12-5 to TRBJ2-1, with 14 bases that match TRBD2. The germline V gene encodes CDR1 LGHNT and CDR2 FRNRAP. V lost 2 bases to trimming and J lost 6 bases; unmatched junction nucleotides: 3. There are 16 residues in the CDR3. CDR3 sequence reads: CASGLTGLAGANEQFF. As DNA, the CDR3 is TGTGCTAGTGGTTTGACGGGACTAGCGGGGGCCAATGAGCAGTTCTTC. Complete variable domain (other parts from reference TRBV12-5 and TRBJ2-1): DARVTQTPRHKVTEMGQEVTMRCQPILGHNTVFWYRQTMMQGLELLAYFRNRAPLDDSGMPKDRFSAEMPDATLATLKIQPSEPRDSAVYFCASGLTGLAGANEQFFGPGTRLTVL.

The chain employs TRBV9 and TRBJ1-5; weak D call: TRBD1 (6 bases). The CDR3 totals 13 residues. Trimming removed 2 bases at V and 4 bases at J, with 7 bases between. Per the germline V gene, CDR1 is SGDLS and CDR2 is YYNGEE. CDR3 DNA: TGTGCCAGCAGCGTCCAGGGGAATCAGCCCCAGCATTTT. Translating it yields CASSVQGNQPQHF.

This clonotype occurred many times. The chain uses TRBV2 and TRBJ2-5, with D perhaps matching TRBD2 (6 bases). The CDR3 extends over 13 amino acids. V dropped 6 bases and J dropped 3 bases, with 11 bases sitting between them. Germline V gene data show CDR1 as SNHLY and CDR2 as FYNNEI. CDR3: CASRALAKETQYF. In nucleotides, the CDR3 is TGTGCCAGCAGAGCCCTAGCGAAAGAGACCCAGTACTTC.

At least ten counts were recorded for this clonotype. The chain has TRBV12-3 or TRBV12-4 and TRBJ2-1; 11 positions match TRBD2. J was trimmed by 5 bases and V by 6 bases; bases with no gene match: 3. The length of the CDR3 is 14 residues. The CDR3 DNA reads TGTGCCAGCAGCGGGGGACTAGCGGACAATGAGCAGTTCTTC. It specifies CASSGGLADNEQFF.

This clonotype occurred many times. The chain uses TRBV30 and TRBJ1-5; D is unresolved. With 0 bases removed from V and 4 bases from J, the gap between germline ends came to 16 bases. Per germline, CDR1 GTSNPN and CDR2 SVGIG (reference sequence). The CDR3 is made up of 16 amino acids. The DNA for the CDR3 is TGTGCCTGGAGTGTAGGGTCGCGGTCCGAGAATCAGCCCCAGCATTTT. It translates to CAWSVGSRSENQPQHF. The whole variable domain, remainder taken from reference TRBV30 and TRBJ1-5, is SQTIHQWPATLVQPVGSPLSLECTVEGTSNPNLYWYRQAAGRGLQLLFYSVGIGQISSEVPQNLSASRPQDRQFILSSKKLLLSDSGFYLCAWSVGSRSENQPQHFGDGTRLSIL.

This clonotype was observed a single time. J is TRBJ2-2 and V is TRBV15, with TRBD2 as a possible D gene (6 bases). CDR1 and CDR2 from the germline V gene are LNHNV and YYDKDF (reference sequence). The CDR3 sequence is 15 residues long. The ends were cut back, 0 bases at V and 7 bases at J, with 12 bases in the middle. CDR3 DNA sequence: TGTGCCACCAGCAGAGAGGGACTGGTAGACGGGGAGCTGTTTTTT. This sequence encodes CATSREGLVDGELFF.

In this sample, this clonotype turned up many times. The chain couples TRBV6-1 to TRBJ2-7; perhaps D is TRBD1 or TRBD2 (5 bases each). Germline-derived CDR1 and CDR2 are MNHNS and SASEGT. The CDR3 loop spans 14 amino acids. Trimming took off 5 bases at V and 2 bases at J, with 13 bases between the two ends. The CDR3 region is CASSYTGTPYEQYF. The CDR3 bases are TGTGCCAGCAGTTATACCGGGACGCCCTACGAGCAGTACTTC.

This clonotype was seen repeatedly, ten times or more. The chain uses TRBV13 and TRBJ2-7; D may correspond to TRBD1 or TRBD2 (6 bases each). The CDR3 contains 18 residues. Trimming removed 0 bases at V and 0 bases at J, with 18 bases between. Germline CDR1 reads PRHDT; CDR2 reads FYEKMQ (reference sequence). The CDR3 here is CASSLGFSLGGGSYEQYF. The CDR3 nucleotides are TGTGCCAGCAGCTTAGGGTTTTCGTTGGGGGGCGGCTCCTACGAGCAGTACTTC.

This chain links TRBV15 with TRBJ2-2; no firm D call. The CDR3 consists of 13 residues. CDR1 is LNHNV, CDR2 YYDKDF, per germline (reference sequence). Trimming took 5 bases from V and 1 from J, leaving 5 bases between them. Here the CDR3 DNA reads TGTGCCACCAGCTTTGGGAACACCGGGGAGCTGTTTTTT. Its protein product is CATSFGNTGELFF.

The CDR3 DNA reads TGTGCTAGTGGTGTAACCACCGGGGAGCTGTTTTTT. It yields the protein CASGVTTGELFF. The V gene is TRBV12-5, the J gene TRBJ2-2, with D unresolved. The germline V gene encodes CDR1 LGHNT and CDR2 FRNRAP. CDR3 length equals 12 residues. The V end was cut by 5 bases, the J end by 4 bases, with 5 bases between.

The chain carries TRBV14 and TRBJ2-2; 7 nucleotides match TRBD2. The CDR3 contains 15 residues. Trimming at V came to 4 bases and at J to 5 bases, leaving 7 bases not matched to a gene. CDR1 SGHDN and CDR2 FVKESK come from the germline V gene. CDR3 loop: CASSPSRRETGELFF. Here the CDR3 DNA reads TGTGCCAGCAGCCCCTCGAGGCGGGAGACCGGGGAGCTGTTTTTT.

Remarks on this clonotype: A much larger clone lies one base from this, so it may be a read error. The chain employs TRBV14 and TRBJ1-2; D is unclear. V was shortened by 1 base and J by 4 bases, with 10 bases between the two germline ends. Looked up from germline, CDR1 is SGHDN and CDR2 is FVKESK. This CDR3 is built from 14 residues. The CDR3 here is CASSQVRVGYGYTF. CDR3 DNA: TGTGCCAGCAGCCAAGTCCGGGTCGGCTATGGCTACACCTTC.

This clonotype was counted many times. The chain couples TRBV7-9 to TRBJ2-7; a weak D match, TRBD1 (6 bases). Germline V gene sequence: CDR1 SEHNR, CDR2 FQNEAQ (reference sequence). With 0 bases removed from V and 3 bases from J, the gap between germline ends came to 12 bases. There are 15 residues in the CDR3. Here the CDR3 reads CASSLASQGVYEQYF. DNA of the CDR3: TGTGCCAGCAGCTTAGCATCACAGGGCGTCTACGAGCAGTACTTC.

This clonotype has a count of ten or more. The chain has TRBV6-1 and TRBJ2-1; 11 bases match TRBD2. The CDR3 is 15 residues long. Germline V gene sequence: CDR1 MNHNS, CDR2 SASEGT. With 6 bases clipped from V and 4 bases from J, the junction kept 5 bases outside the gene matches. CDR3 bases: TGTGCCAGCAGAGAGGGACTAGCGGAATACAATGAGCAGTTCTTC. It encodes CASREGLAEYNEQFF.

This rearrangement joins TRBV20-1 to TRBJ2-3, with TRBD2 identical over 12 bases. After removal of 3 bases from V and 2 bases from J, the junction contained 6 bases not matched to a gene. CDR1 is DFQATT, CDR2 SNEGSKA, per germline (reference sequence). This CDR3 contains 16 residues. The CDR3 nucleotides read TGCAGTGCTAGTGTCCTAGCGGGAGGGTACACAGATACGCAGTATTTT. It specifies CSASVLAGGYTDTQYF.

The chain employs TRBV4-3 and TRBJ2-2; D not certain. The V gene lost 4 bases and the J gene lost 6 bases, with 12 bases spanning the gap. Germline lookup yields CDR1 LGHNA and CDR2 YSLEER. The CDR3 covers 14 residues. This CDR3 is CASSPGPKSGELFF. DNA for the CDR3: TGCGCCAGCAGCCCCGGACCCAAGTCCGGGGAGCTGTTTTTT.

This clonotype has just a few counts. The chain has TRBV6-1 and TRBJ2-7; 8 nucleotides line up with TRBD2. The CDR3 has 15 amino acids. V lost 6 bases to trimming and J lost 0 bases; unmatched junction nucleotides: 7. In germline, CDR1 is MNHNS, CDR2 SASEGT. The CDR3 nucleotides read TGTGCCAGCAGGCCCCTAGCGGGCTGCTCCTACGAGCAGTACTTC. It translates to CASRPLAGCSYEQYF.

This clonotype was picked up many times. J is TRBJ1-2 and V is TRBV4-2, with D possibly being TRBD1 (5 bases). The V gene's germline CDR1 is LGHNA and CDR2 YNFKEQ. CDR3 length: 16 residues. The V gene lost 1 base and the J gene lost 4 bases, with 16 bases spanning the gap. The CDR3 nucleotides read TGTGCCAGCAGCCAAGCGCTCAGGGTTTCGGGCTATGGCTACACCTTC. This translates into CASSQALRVSGYGYTF.